The 9 T cell receptor beta chains below all came from one sample that was sequenced in a study of shared clonotypes between healthy human individuals. TCRdb keeps only in-frame clones here, not all; method: immunoSEQ multiplex PCR. The sample contains about 690,000 clones, 90% of which appear only once. Sequenced sample: memory CD8+ T cells from PBMCs. Subset meaning: CD45RO+ cells pooled with CCR7-negative TemRA cells. These TCRs come from a man aged 18 to 29 in good health. Some clones in this sample may be carry-over from other donors' samples.

The J gene is TRBJ1-1, the V gene TRBV7-9; 8 nucleotides agree with TRBD1. The germline V gene has CDR1 SEHNR and CDR2 FQNEAQ (reference sequence). CDR3 length: 16 amino acids. J lost 3 bases, V lost 5 bases, and 11 bases had no gene match. DNA for the CDR3: TGTGCCAGCAGCCTCGGGACAGGAAGGGGTGACACTGAAGCTTTCTTT. Its protein is CASSLGTGRGDTEAFF.

V and J are TRBV6-5 and TRBJ2-3; D not certain. The CDR3 runs to 14 residues. Germline V gene data show CDR1 as MNHEY and CDR2 as SVGAGI. The V end lost 0 bases, the J end lost 3 bases, and 7 bases lay between the germline ends. Here the CDR3 DNA reads TGTGCCAGCAGTTACTCCGGCTTTACAGATACGCAGTATTTT. This sequence encodes CASSYSGFTDTQYF.

The chain uses TRBV19 and TRBJ2-2; 7 nucleotides match TRBD2. CDR1 is LNHDA and CDR2 is SQIVND in the germline V gene (reference sequence). This CDR3 has 14 residues. CDR3 amino acids: CASFGWRETGELFF. CDR3 coding DNA: TGTGCTTCCTTCGGTTGGCGGGAGACCGGGGAGCTGTTTTTT.

CDR3 residues: CASSYFRPTGPYEQYF. The CDR3, as DNA: TGTGCCAGCAGTTACTTTAGACCCACAGGGCCCTACGAGCAGTACTTC. The V call is TRBV6-5, the J call TRBJ2-7; a weak D match, TRBD1 (6 bases). The ends were cut back, 1 base at V and 2 bases at J, with 15 bases in the middle. CDR1 MNHEY and CDR2 SVGAGI come from the germline V gene. This CDR3 has 16 residues.

The CDR3 DNA sequence: TGTGCCAGCAGTGTCAGGGGGCAGACCTACGAGCAGTACTTC. Its translation is CASSVRGQTYEQYF. The rearrangement uses TRBV28 and TRBJ2-7; 8 nucleotides align to TRBD1. Trimming cost V 5 bases and J 2 bases; bases outside gene matches: 5. Germline lookup yields CDR1 MDHEN and CDR2 SYDVKM. The CDR3 is made up of 14 amino acids. The variable domain in full, completed from reference TRBV28 and TRBJ2-7, reads DVKVTQSSRYLVKRTGEKVFLECVQDMDHENMFWYRQDPGLGLRLIYFSYDVKMKEKGDIPEGYSVSREKKERFSLILESASTNQTSMYLCASSVRGQTYEQYFGPGTRLTVT.

The table lists this clone with a count of one. At the DNA level, this CDR3 is encoded by other sequences in the same sample as well. V usage is TRBV6-1 and J usage is TRBJ1-5; D gene uncertain. CDR3 length: 12 amino acids. CDR1 is MNHNS, CDR2 SASEGT, per germline. Deletions cut 6 bases from V and 4 bases from J, with 7 bases between. The CDR3 is CASRTGNQPQHF. CDR3 DNA: TGTGCCAGCAGAACGGGGAATCAGCCCCAGCATTTT.

Here the CDR3 reads CASSLAGTGVNYGYTF. CDR3 nucleotide sequence: TGTGCCAGCAGCTTAGCCGGGACAGGGGTGAACTATGGCTACACCTTC. The chain couples TRBV7-8 to TRBJ1-2, with 10 bases fitting TRBD1. With V trimmed by 0 bases and J by 2 bases, 3 bases remained unmatched. This CDR3 comprises 16 residues. Germline assignment: CDR1 SGHVS and CDR2 FQNEAQ.

This chain joins TRBV7-9 and TRBJ2-2; 9 bases align to TRBD1. The CDR3 runs to 16 residues. Trimming removed 6 bases from V and 1 base from J; junction bases left unmatched: 6. The germline CDR1 and CDR2 sequences are SEHNR and FQNEAQ (reference sequence). The DNA for the CDR3 is TGTGCCAGCAGTCATCCGGGACAGGGGAACACCGGGGAGCTGTTTTTT. Translating gives CASSHPGQGNTGELFF.

The gene calls are TRBV25-1 and TRBJ1-2, with a tentative D call TRBD1 (5 bases). This CDR3 has 14 residues. V lost 4 bases to trimming and J lost 4 bases, with 13 bases between them. Looked up from germline, CDR1 is MGHDK and CDR2 is SYGVNS. CDR3 loop: CASSGGRISYGYTF. CDR3 nucleotide sequence: TGTGCCAGCAGTGGGGGACGGATCAGCTATGGCTACACCTTC.